Given below is one T cell receptor (beta chain) in context. The antigen is not known. The entirety of the isolated RNA underwent reverse transcription, so expressed TCRB transcripts were sequenced. Roughly 930,000 reads, on average, came from each of the stem cell-like memory T cell samples. Only in-frame clones appear in the TCRdb table, and some are missing; sequencing was by immunoSEQ multiplex PCR. This table has over 15,000 clones, 50% appearing once. This sample is part of a study of beta chain features in type 1 diabetes. Study-level information: Sorted cells examined across all samples numbered 100 million to 140 million.

Study conclusions and caveats: With patients and controls alike, PCR might favor shorter templates to an equal degree. Sampled from patients, naive, central memory and Treg TCRB repertoires appeared more similar than those sampled from healthy donors.

The clonotype comes from a man between 18 and 35 years old in good health. Sequencing was done on a sample of stem cell memory CD4+ T cells from blood.

The CDR3: CASSLGEKVSSYEQYF. In DNA, the CDR3 is TGTGCCAGCAGTTTAGGGGAGAAGGTTTCCTCCTACGAGCAGTACTTC. The chain is built from TRBV28 and TRBJ2-7, with D perhaps matching TRBD2 (5 bases). The CDR3 loop spans 16 amino acids. Germline CDR1 is MDHEN and CDR2 is SYDVKM. The germline V and J ends were trimmed by 2 bases and 0 bases, with 14 bases remaining between them.